The clone carrying this TCR beta chain has more than one count but fewer than ten. What it binds is unknown. Each CDR3 protein gets one entry after TCRdb re-called the reads with MiXCR. The sample consists of 350,000 to 450,000 distinct CDR3 sequences, over 15% of them appearing once. The sample is drawn from a study of T cell repertoires in cytomegalovirus infection. Study-level background: CMV infection plus the matching HLA type was flagged by public TCR beta signatures.

Losses at the gene ends were 5 bases for V and 6 bases for J; bases not matched to a gene: 7. Germline CDR1 is LNHDA and CDR2 is SQIVND (reference sequence). The CDR3 has 15 residues. Study-wide points: Public TCR beta family frequency separated CMV-and-HLA carriers, including in an independent cohort.

The gene calls are TRBV19 and TRBJ2-2; 9 bases match TRBD1. The origin of this receptor is a human donor in good health (CMV status not recorded). Some clones in this sample may be carry-over from other donors' samples. Sequencing used PBMCs. CDR3 bases: TGTGCCAGTAGTGCCGGGACAGGGTATGCCGGGGAGCTGTTTTTT. It yields the protein CASSAGTGYAGELFF. The variable domain in full, with the rest retrieved from reference TRBV19 and TRBJ2-2, is DGGITQSPKYLFRKEGQNVTLSCEQNLNHDAMYWYRQDPGQGLRLIYYSQIVNDFQKGDIAEGYSVSREKKESFPLTVTSAQKNPTAFYLCASSAGTGYAGELFFGEGSRLTVL.